This T cell receptor beta chain emerged from a study of blood T cell repertoires in COVID-19. At the level of the study: The United States, Italy and Spain supplied acute and convalescent COVID-19 samples. The analysed material was cDNA or gDNA that came from T cells, B-cell-depleted T cells, or PBMCs.

The CDR3 has 16 amino acids. Germline CDR1 is LNHDA and CDR2 is SQIVND (reference sequence). V shed 7 bases and J 3 bases; nucleotides not matched to a gene: 10. In the original processing: Quantification of nucleated cells was approximated via reference gene primer amplification. Clones were read by immunoSEQ multiplex PCR, and TCRdb kept only the in-frame ones, dropping some. V, J and clone size reflect that table, while D and trimming were determined from the DNA. The sample yields roughly 150,000 clones, around nine tenths seen once. The sequenced material came from peripheral blood. This TCR derives from a human donor in a cohort sampled during active COVID-19. The genes are TRBV19 and TRBJ2-1; 9 bases are a match to TRBD1. CDR3 sequence: CASTTGTGLNYNEQFF. The CDR3 DNA is TGTGCCAGTACTACCGGGACAGGGCTAAACTACAATGAGCAGTTCTTC.